This record looks at one TCR beta chain sequence and its context. Its antigen is unidentified. This CDR3 comprises 14 residues. Per germline, CDR1 SGHRS and CDR2 YFSETQ. Deletions cut 5 bases from V and 3 bases from J, with 13 bases between. The sample is drawn from a study of OX40 agonist ivuxolimab in advanced cancers. Study at large: Mean age around 60 years, range about 23 to 79; approximately 83% male.

Systemic immunosuppression or autoimmune disease history was grounds to exclude patients. Assay: immunoSEQ multiplex PCR; the TCRdb copy retains only in-frame clones and omits some. The sample comprises tens of thousands of clones, approximately 89% of which are singletons, and under 0.25% rests with the top ten. Study-level results: In the expanded peripheral T cells, antigen specificity was never determined. On average, CD8+ T cells had more expanded clones than CD4+.

The receptor was derived from an adult with an advanced solid tumor such as melanoma, head and neck, liver or kidney cancer. J is TRBJ2-3 and V is TRBV5-1; D possibly corresponds to TRBD1 (5 bases). Source: CD4+ or CD8+ T cells sorted from blood, taken in a trial of the OX40 agonist ivuxolimab. The CDR3 bases are TGCGCCAGCAGATTGTCAGGGTTTACAGATACGCAGTATTTT. It is translated as CASRLSGFTDTQYF.